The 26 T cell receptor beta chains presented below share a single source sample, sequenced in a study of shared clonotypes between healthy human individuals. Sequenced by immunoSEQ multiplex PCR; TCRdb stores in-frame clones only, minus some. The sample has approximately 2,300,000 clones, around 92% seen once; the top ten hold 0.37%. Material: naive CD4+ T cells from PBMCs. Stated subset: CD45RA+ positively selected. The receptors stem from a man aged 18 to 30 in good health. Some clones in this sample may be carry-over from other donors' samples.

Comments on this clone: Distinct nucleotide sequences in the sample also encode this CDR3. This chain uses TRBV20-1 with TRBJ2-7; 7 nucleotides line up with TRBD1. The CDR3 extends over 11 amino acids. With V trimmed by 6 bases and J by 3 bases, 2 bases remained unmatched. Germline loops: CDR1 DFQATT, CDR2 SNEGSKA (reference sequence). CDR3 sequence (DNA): TGCAGTGCCGGGACAGACTACGAGCAGTACTTC. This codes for CSAGTDYEQYF.

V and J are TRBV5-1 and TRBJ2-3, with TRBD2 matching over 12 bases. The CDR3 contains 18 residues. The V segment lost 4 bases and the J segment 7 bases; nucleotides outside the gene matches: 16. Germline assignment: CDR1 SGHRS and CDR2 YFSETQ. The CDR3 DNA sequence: TGCGCCAGCAGCCCGGGACTAGCGGGTACGGACTTCGGATATACGCAGTATTTT. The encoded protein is CASSPGLAGTDFGYTQYF.

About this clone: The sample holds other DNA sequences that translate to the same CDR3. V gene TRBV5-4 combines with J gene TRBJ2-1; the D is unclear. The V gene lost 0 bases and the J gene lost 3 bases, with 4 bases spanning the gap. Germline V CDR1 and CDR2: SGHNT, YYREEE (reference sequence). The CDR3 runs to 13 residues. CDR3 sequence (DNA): TGTGCCAGCAGCTTGGGCGGCTACAATGAGCAGTTCTTC. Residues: CASSLGGYNEQFF.

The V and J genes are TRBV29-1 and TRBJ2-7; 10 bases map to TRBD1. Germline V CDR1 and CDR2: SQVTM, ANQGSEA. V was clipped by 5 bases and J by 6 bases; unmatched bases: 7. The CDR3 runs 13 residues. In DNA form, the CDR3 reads TGCAGCGTTTTTGGGGACAGGGGTCCCGAGCAGTACTTC. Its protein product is CSVFGDRGPEQYF.

CDR3 protein: CASRVGTGEKLFF. The CDR3 nucleotides read TGCGCCAGCAGGGTGGGGACCGGGGAAAAACTGTTTTTT. This rearrangement joins TRBV5-1 to TRBJ1-4, with D possibly matching TRBD1 (5 bases). Trimming removed 5 bases from V and 8 bases from J, with 13 bases in between. This CDR3 is built from 13 residues. The V gene's germline CDR1 is SGHRS and CDR2 YFSETQ.

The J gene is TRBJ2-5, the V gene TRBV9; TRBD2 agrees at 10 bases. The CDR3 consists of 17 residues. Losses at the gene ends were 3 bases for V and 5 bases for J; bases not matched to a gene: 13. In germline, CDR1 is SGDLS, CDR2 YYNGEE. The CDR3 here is CASSDNLTAGGGETQYF. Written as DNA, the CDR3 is TGTGCCAGCAGCGACAACCTAACAGCGGGAGGGGGGGAGACCCAGTACTTC.

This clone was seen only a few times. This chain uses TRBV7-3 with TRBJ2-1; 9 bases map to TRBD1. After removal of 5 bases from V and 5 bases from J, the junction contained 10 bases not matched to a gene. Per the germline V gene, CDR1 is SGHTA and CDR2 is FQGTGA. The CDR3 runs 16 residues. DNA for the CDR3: TGTGCCAGCAGCCGAGCCGGGACAGGGCTGGACAATGAGCAGTTCTTC. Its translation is CASSRAGTGLDNEQFF.

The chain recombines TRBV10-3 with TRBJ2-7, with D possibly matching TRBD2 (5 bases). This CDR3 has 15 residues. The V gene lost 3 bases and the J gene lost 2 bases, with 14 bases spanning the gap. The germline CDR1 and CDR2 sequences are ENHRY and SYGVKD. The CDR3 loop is CAISEQGPGTYEQYF. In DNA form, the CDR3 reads TGTGCCATCAGTGAACAAGGCCCGGGGACCTACGAGCAGTACTTC.

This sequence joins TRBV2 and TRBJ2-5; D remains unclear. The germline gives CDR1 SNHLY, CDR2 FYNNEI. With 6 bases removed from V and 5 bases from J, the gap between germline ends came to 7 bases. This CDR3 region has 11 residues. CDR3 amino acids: CASSPPETQYF. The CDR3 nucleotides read TGTGCCAGCAGCCCCCCCGAGACCCAGTACTTC. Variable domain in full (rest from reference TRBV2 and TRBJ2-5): EPEVTQTPSHQVTQMGQEVILRCVPISNHLYFYWYRQILGQKVEFLVSFYNNEISEKSEIFDDQFSVERPDGSNFTLKIRSTKLEDSAMYFCASSPPETQYFGPGTRLLVL.

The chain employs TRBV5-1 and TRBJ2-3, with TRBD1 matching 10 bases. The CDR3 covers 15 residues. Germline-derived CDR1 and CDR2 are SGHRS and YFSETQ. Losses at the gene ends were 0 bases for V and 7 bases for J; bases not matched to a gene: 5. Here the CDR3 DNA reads TGCGCCAGCAGCTTGGAGGGGACAGGGGTAAATACGCAGTATTTT. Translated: CASSLEGTGVNTQYF. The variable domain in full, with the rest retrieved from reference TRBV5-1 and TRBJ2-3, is KAGVTQTPRYLIKTRGQQVTLSCSPISGHRSVSWYQQTPGQGLQFLFEYFSETQRNKGNFPGRFSGRQFSNSRSEMNVSTLELGDSALYLCASSLEGTGVNTQYFGPGTRLTVL.

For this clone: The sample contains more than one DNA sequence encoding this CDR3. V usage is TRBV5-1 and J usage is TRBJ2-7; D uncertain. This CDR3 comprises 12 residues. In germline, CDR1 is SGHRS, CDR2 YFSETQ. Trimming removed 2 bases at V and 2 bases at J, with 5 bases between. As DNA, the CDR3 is TGCGCCAGCAGCTTACCTCCCTACGAGCAGTACTTC. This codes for CASSLPPYEQYF.

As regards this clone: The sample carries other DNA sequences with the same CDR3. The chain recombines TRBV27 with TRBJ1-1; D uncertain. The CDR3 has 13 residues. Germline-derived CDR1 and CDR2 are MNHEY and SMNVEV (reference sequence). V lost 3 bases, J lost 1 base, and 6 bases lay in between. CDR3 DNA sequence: TGTGCCAGCAGTTTGCAAGGGAACACTGAAGCTTTCTTT. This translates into CASSLQGNTEAFF.

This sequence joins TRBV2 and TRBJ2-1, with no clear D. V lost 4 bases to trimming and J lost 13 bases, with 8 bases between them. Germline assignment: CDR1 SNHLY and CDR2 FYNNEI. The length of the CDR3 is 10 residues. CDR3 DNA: TGTGCCAGCAGTGGCTACTTTCAGTTCTTC. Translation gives CASSGYFQFF. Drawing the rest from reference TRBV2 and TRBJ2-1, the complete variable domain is EPEVTQTPSHQVTQMGQEVILRCVPISNHLYFYWYRQILGQKVEFLVSFYNNEISEKSEIFDDQFSVERPDGSNFTLKIRSTKLEDSAMYFCASSGYFQFFGPGTRLTVL.

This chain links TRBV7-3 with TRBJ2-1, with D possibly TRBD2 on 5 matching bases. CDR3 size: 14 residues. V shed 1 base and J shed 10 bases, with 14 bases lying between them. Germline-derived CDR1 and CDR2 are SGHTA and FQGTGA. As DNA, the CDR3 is TGTGCCAGCAGCTTAAGTGGGAGTTTCGTAGAGCAGTTCTTC. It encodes CASSLSGSFVEQFF.

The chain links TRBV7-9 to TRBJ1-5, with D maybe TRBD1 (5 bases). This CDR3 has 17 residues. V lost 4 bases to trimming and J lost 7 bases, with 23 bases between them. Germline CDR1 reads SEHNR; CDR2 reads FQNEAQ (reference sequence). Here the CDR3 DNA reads TGTGCCAGCAGCTGGGAGGGGTCATCACGTTCCGGCCAGCCCCAGCATTTT. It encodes CASSWEGSSRSGQPQHF.

The CDR3, as DNA: TGTGCCAGCAGTCGACAGGGTATCCACGAGCAGTACTTC. Protein product: CASSRQGIHEQYF. V is TRBV28 and J is TRBJ2-7, with 7 bases that match TRBD1. This CDR3 has 13 amino acids. Germline CDR1 is MDHEN and CDR2 is SYDVKM. Trimming cost V 5 bases and J 5 bases; bases outside gene matches: 6.

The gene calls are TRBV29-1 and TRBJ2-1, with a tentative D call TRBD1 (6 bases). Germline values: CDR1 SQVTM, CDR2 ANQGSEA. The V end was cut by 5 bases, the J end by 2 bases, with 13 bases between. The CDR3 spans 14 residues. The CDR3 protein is CSVRVGQTYNEQFF. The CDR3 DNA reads TGCAGCGTTCGGGTTGGACAGACCTACAATGAGCAGTTCTTC.

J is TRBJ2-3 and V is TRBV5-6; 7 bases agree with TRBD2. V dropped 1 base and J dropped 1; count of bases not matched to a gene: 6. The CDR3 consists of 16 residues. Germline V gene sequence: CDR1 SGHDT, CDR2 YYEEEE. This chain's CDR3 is CASSLLAAWGTDTQYF. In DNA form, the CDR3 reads TGTGCCAGCAGCTTGCTAGCGGCGTGGGGCACAGATACGCAGTATTTT.

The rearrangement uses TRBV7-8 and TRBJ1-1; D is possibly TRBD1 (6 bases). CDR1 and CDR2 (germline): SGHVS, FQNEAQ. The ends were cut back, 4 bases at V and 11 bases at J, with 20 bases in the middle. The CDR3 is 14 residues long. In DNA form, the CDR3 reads TGTGCCAGCAGCTCCCTCGGGGGCGGCCGGGGGGCTTTCTTT. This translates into CASSSLGGGRGAFF.

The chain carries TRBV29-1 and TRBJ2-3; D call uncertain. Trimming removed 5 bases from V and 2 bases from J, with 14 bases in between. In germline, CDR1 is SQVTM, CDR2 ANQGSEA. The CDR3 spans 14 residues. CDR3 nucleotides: TGCAGCGTTACCGGTGTGGTCCTCACAGATACGCAGTATTTT. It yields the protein CSVTGVVLTDTQYF.

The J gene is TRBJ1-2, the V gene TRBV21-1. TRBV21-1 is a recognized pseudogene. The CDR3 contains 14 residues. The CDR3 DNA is TGTGCCAGCAGCTCCCGGGACTTTTCCTATGGCTACACCTTC. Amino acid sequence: CASSSRDFSYGYTF.

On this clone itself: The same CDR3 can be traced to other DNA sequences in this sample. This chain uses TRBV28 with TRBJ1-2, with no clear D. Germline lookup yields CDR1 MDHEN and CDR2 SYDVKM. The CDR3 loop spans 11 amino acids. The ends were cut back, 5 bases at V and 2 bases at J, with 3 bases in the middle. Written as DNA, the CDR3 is TGTGCCAGCAGTATCAACTATGGCTACACCTTC. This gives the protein CASSINYGYTF.

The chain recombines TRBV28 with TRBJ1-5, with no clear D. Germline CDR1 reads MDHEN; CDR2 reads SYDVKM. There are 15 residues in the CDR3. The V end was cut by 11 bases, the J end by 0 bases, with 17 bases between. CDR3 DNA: TGTGCCTCTTGGGTGGGTGATCCTAGCAATCAGCCCCAGCATTTT. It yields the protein CASWVGDPSNQPQHF.

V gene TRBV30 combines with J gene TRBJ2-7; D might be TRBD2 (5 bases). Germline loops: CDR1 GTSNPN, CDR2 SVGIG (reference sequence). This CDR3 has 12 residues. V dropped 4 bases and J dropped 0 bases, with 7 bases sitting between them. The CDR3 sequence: CAWTGYSYEQYF. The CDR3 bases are TGTGCCTGGACGGGATACTCCTACGAGCAGTACTTC.

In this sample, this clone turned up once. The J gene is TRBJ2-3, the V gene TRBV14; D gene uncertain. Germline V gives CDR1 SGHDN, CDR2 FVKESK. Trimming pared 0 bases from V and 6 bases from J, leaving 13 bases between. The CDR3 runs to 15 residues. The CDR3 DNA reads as TGTGCCAGCAGCCAAGATCCGACCCTCCGGGATACGCAGTATTTT. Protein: CASSQDPTLRDTQYF.

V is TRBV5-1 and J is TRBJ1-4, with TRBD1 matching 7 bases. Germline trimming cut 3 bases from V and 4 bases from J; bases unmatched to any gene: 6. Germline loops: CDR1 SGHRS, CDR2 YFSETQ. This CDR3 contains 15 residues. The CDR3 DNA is TGCGCCAGCAGCTCGGGACAGCCATTTAATGAAAAACTGTTTTTT. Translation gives CASSSGQPFNEKLFF.